This TCR beta chain was observed in a study of siplizumab effects on memory and regulatory T cells. Study-wide points: Mappable alloreactive CD4+ clones were on average around 67% Treg-derived with siplizumab, about 26% in controls. Roughly 80-96% of proliferating clones (CD4+ or CD8+) could not be assigned a naive or memory phenotype. Sequences below about 10^-5 frequency were poorly captured, limiting mapping of alloreactive clones.

CDR1 and CDR2 from the germline V gene are SGHRS and YFSETQ. The CDR3 sequence is 14 residues long. V lost 0 bases, J lost 4 bases, and 8 bases lay in between. TCR templates numbering 80,000 to 100,000 were assayed per sample. The table came from immunoSEQ multiplex PCR; TCRdb's copy has only in-frame clones and leaves some out. The sample holds 55,000 to 80,000 clones; roughly 85% are singletons and the top ten take roughly 0.4%. Concerning this clone: Its antigen is currently unknown.

This TCR came from a human donor in good health. This chain joins TRBV5-1 and TRBJ1-5; D unresolved. The sample consisted of memory CD4+ T cells sorted from blood. Here the CDR3 DNA reads TGCGCCAGCAGCTTGGGGACCGAAAATCAGCCCCAGCATTTT. It is translated as CASSLGTENQPQHF.